What follows are 22 T cell receptor beta chains derived from one specimen sequenced in a study of cytomegalovirus exposure and HLA in healthy donors. The PCR ran on 60 Vbeta and 13 Jbeta primers. Only in-frame clones appear in the TCRdb table, and some are missing; sequencing was by immunoSEQ multiplex PCR. The repertoire includes 80,000 to 100,000 clones, 60% to 80% of them detected once, and roughly 6.6% sits in the top ten. Sequenced input: PBMCs. The receptors stem from a man between 50 and 59 years old in good health and CMV-seropositive.

The J gene is TRBJ1-6, the V gene TRBV28; possible D gene TRBD1, 5 bases. This CDR3 has 13 residues. Germline CDR1 and CDR2: MDHEN and SYDVKM. The V gene lost 7 bases and the J gene lost 6 bases, with 10 bases spanning the gap. CDR3 bases: TGTGCCAGCAAAGGGGCGGTTAATTCACCCCTCCACTTT. It codes for CASKGAVNSPLHF.

The CDR3 DNA sequence: TGTGCCAGCAGTGAACCTCAGGGTGGTGAAAAACTGTTTTTT. This encodes CASSEPQGGEKLFF. The J gene is TRBJ1-4, the V gene TRBV25-1, with a possible D match to TRBD1 (5 bases). This CDR3 region has 14 residues. The germline V and J ends were trimmed by 2 bases and 7 bases, with 11 bases remaining between them. The germline V gene encodes CDR1 MGHDK and CDR2 SYGVNS.

V usage is TRBV4-3 and J usage is TRBJ1-4; D not certain. Germline V gene data show CDR1 as LGHNA and CDR2 as YSLEER. V gave up 1 base and J gave up 2 bases, with 14 bases separating them. The CDR3 is made up of 17 amino acids. DNA of the CDR3: TGCGCCAGCAGCCAAGGGAGGTATGAATGGACTAATGAAAAACTGTTTTTT. This encodes CASSQGRYEWTNEKLFF.

V usage is TRBV5-1 and J usage is TRBJ2-7, with TRBD1 identical over 7 bases. There are 13 residues in the CDR3. V lost 1 base to trimming and J lost 5 bases; unmatched junction nucleotides: 3. Germline V lookup: CDR1 SGHRS, CDR2 YFSETQ. As DNA, the CDR3 is TGCGCCAGCAGCTTGCAACAGGGGAACGAGCAGTACTTC. This translates into CASSLQQGNEQYF. The entire variable domain, with the rest obtained from reference TRBV5-1 and TRBJ2-7, is as follows: KAGVTQTPRYLIKTRGQQVTLSCSPISGHRSVSWYQQTPGQGLQFLFEYFSETQRNKGNFPGRFSGRQFSNSRSEMNVSTLELGDSALYLCASSLQQGNEQYFGPGTRLTVT.

V and J are TRBV30 and TRBJ2-3; D perhaps matches TRBD2 (5 bases). The germline V and J ends were trimmed by 1 base and 4 bases, with 12 bases remaining between them. Germline V CDR1 and CDR2: GTSNPN, SVGIG (reference sequence). The CDR3 has 14 amino acids. Here the CDR3 DNA reads TGTGCCTGGAGTGGAGGGAAGTTTGCAGATACGCAGTATTTT. This codes for CAWSGGKFADTQYF.

This sequence joins TRBV9 and TRBJ2-1; D uncertain. CDR1 is SGDLS and CDR2 is YYNGEE in the germline V gene. CDR3 length: 15 amino acids. Trimming removed 3 bases at V and 2 bases at J, with 12 bases between. This CDR3 is CASSAQVSTYNEQFF. The DNA of the CDR3 is TGTGCCAGCAGCGCCCAGGTTTCCACCTACAATGAGCAGTTCTTC.

This chain joins TRBV19 and TRBJ1-5; the match to TRBD1 covers 12 bases. J gave up 2 bases and V 3 bases, and 2 bases lay outside the gene matches. The CDR3 spans 16 residues. The germline V gene has CDR1 LNHDA and CDR2 SQIVND (reference sequence). The CDR3 loop reads CASSMGQGAGNQPQHF. In nucleotides, the CDR3 is TGTGCCAGTAGTATGGGACAGGGGGCAGGCAATCAGCCCCAGCATTTT.

This sequence joins TRBV7-3 and TRBJ1-6; D is undetermined. Germline V gene data show CDR1 as SGHTA and CDR2 as FQGTGA. CDR3 length: 15 residues. V was pared by 1 base and J by 6 bases, with 10 bases between. This CDR3 reads CASSLSTELNSPLHF. CDR3 DNA: TGTGCCAGCAGCTTAAGCACAGAACTTAATTCACCCCTCCACTTT.

The chain is built from TRBV27 and TRBJ2-5; 12 bases are a match to TRBD2. The CDR3 is 15 residues long. Germline V gives CDR1 MNHEY, CDR2 SMNVEV (reference sequence). J gave up 3 bases and V 6 bases, and 5 bases lay outside the gene matches. CDR3 coding DNA: TGTGCCAGCAGCAGACTAGCGGGGGATAAAGAGACCCAGTACTTC. As protein: CASSRLAGDKETQYF.

The rearrangement uses TRBV30 and TRBJ2-3; 10 bases are a match to TRBD2. Germline V gene data show CDR1 as GTSNPN and CDR2 as SVGIG (reference sequence). The trim removed 5 bases at V and 0 bases at J, leaving 11 bases unmatched. This CDR3 has 17 amino acids. CDR3 residues: CAWDLPGLAISTDTQYF. In DNA form, the CDR3 reads TGTGCCTGGGACCTACCGGGACTAGCGATAAGCACAGATACGCAGTATTTT.

The table lists this clone with a few counts. The genes are TRBV4-3 and TRBJ1-6; D call uncertain. Trimming took off 0 bases at V and 0 bases at J, with 6 bases between the two ends. Germline V gene lookup returns CDR1 LGHNA and CDR2 YSLEER. The length of the CDR3 is 16 residues. This CDR3 reads CASSQEASSYNSPLHF. CDR3 bases: TGCGCCAGCAGCCAAGAGGCCAGCTCCTATAATTCACCCCTCCACTTT.

The rearrangement links TRBV27 to TRBJ1-5, with 9 bases identical to TRBD1. Germline CDR1 MNHEY, CDR2 SMNVEV (reference sequence). The CDR3 is 16 amino acids. J gave up 1 base and V 8 bases, and 9 bases lay outside the gene matches. CDR3 nucleotide sequence: TGTGCCAGCGGGAGACAGGGGGTTCGCAGCAATCAGCCCCAGCATTTT. It codes for CASGRQGVRSNQPQHF.

The V and J genes are TRBV6-4 and TRBJ1-2; 7 bases map to TRBD1. V was clipped by 6 bases and J by 8 bases; unmatched bases: 6. Germline CDR1 and CDR2: MRHNA and SNTAGT. The CDR3 runs 12 residues. CDR3 DNA sequence: TGTGCCAGCAGCCGACAGGGACAAGGCTACACCTTC. Its protein is CASSRQGQGYTF.

This chain connects TRBV19 to TRBJ1-5; TRBD1 aligns across 9 bases. Germline CDR1 and CDR2: LNHDA and SQIVND (reference sequence). CDR3 length: 14 residues. The trim removed 2 bases at V and 7 bases at J, leaving 3 bases unmatched. The CDR3 region is CASSIWDREQPQHF. The CDR3 DNA sequence: TGTGCCAGTAGTATATGGGACAGGGAGCAGCCCCAGCATTTT.

This chain uses TRBV27 with TRBJ1-6; unclear D gene. There are 17 residues in the CDR3. CDR1 and CDR2 (germline): MNHEY, SMNVEV (reference sequence). Trimming pared 5 bases from V and 1 base from J, leaving 15 bases between. CDR3 residues: CASSRHAEGSYNSPLHF. The CDR3 DNA reads as TGTGCCAGCAGTCGTCACGCCGAGGGTTCCTATAATTCACCCCTCCACTTT.

This chain uses TRBV6-1 with TRBJ2-5; the match to TRBD1 covers 7 bases. Germline V lookup: CDR1 MNHNS, CDR2 SASEGT. The CDR3 extends over 13 amino acids. Trimming cost V 10 bases and J 2 bases; bases outside gene matches: 7. The CDR3 region is CATITGEQETQYF. As DNA, the CDR3 is TGTGCCACCATAACAGGGGAACAAGAGACCCAGTACTTC.

The V and J genes are TRBV19 and TRBJ1-5; perhaps TRBD1 as D (5 bases). CDR1 and CDR2 from the germline V gene are LNHDA and SQIVND (reference sequence). Trimming pared 2 bases from V and 3 bases from J, leaving 8 bases between. CDR3 length: 14 residues. CDR3 sequence (DNA): TGTGCCAGTAGTATATTGGACAACAATCAGCCCCAGCATTTT. Its translation is CASSILDNNQPQHF.

The chain is built from TRBV27 and TRBJ2-1; a weak D match, TRBD1 (6 bases). Trimming left V 5 bases short and J 0 bases short, with 17 bases between. The CDR3 length is 17 residues. Germline CDR1 and CDR2: MNHEY and SMNVEV (reference sequence). CDR3 region: CASSAGGQLSSYNEQFF. In nucleotides, the CDR3 is TGTGCCAGCAGTGCCGGAGGACAGTTGAGCTCCTACAATGAGCAGTTCTTC.

J is TRBJ2-2 and V is TRBV28; 15 positions agree with TRBD2. V lost 6 bases, J lost 3 bases, and 8 bases stayed unmatched. This CDR3 region has 18 residues. Germline V lookup: CDR1 MDHEN, CDR2 SYDVKM. CDR3: CASSPGTSGGPHTGELFF. Written as DNA, the CDR3 is TGTGCCAGCAGCCCTGGGACTAGCGGGGGGCCTCACACCGGGGAGCTGTTTTTT.

The rearrangement joins TRBV9 to TRBJ2-3; 9 bases align to TRBD2. CDR1 SGDLS and CDR2 YYNGEE come from the germline V gene. The junction had 18 bases not matched to a gene; V was cut back by 6 bases and J by 7 bases. The CDR3 contains 17 residues. This chain's CDR3 is CASTSGPGGGAINTQYF. CDR3 DNA sequence: TGTGCCAGCACAAGCGGGCCCGGCGGGGGGGCGATCAATACGCAGTATTTT.

The rearrangement joins TRBV6-5 to TRBJ1-3; no definite D call. V lost 8 bases, J lost 4 bases, and 9 bases lay in between. The germline V gene has CDR1 MNHEY and CDR2 SVGAGI. The CDR3 contains 12 residues. This CDR3 is CASSEAGNTIYF. CDR3 sequence (DNA): TGTGCCAGCTCTGAAGCGGGAAACACCATATATTTT.

This clone was detected only a few times. DNA for the CDR3: TGTGCCAGTAGTATCCGGGACACCAATCAGCCCCAGCATTTT. Protein sequence: CASSIRDTNQPQHF. This chain uses TRBV19 with TRBJ1-5; maybe TRBD1 (6 bases). The CDR3 extends over 14 amino acids. The germline V and J ends were trimmed by 3 bases and 3 bases, with 9 bases remaining between them. Germline V lookup: CDR1 LNHDA, CDR2 SQIVND (reference sequence).